Following are 27 T cell receptor beta chains from one sample sequenced in a study of kidney transplant recipient with SARS-CoV-2 infection. Each CDR3 protein gets one entry after TCRdb re-called the reads with MiXCR. The sample holds some 220,000 distinct CDR3 sequences, about 30% seen once. This material consisted of a blood sample, taken at baseline and between days 110 and 120 from a kidney transplant recipient. The receptors were sampled from a male patient in his thirties who had COVID-19 and was a kidney transplant recipient. Some T cells here may be from the graft donor.

This clonotype was picked up many times. The chain has TRBV24-1 and TRBJ1-1; D is uncertain. The CDR3 has 14 residues. Germline V gene data show CDR1 as KGHDR and CDR2 as SFDVKD. Trimming removed 4 bases from V and 1 base from J, with 9 bases in between. The CDR3 loop is CATSDQWGNTEAFF. CDR3 nucleotides: TGTGCCACCAGTGACCAATGGGGGAACACTGAAGCTTTCTTT.

This clonotype was detected ten times or more. This chain uses TRBV24-1 with TRBJ2-2; D is unresolved. Germline V gives CDR1 KGHDR, CDR2 SFDVKD. V lost 7 bases and J 3 bases, leaving 11 bases between the germline ends. This CDR3 is 14 amino acids long. The CDR3 spells CATSSSGDTGELFF. As DNA, the CDR3 is TGTGCCACCAGCTCTTCTGGGGACACCGGGGAGCTGTTTTTT.

To note about this clonotype: One base away lies a much larger clone, so this may be a sequencing read error. The V call is TRBV9, the J call TRBJ1-1; weak D call: TRBD1 (6 bases). In germline, CDR1 is SGDLS, CDR2 YYNGEE. CDR3 length: 14 amino acids. The CDR3 sequence: CASNVGSQGGIAFF. For the CDR3, the DNA is TGTGCCAGCAACGTAGGTTCACAGGGAGGGATAGCTTTCTTT.

On this clonotype: With a much larger clone just one base away, this may be a read error. The V call is TRBV10-2, the J call TRBJ2-5, with TRBD2 matching over 7 bases. Germline assignment: CDR1 WSHSY and CDR2 SAAADI. The CDR3 runs to 15 residues. Here the CDR3 DNA reads TGCGCCAGCAGTAGGGCGGGAGCTTGGGGAGAGACCCGGTACTTC. It codes for CASSRAGAWGETRYF.

This clonotype was seen a single time. The junction does not match germline at one end; this may be a read error. The chain recombines TRBV2 with TRBJ2-1; D possibly corresponds to TRBD2 (5 bases). The CDR3 length is 14 residues. CDR1 and CDR2 from the germline V gene are SNHLY and FYNNEI. The CDR3 region has the DNA TGTGCCAGCAGTGATTACCGGGGAACTGACAATGAGCAGTTC. Encoded protein: CASSDYRGTDNEQF.

This clonotype has ten or more counts. V and J are TRBV30 and TRBJ1-2; no reliable D call. The CDR3 contains 13 residues. Germline V CDR1 and CDR2: GTSNPN, SVGIG (reference sequence). Trimming removed 0 bases at V and 1 base at J, with 6 bases between. The CDR3 is CAWSVSINYGYTF. The CDR3 DNA reads TGTGCCTGGAGTGTGTCCATTAACTATGGCTACACCTTC.

This clonotype was counted ten times or more. The chain joins TRBV6-6 to TRBJ1-2, with D hard to call. V was trimmed by 4 bases and J by 4 bases, leaving 22 bases between them. The CDR3 spans 17 residues. Germline CDR1 reads MNHNY; CDR2 reads SVGAGI (reference sequence). In DNA form, the CDR3 reads TGTGCCAGCAGTTGGTCGTTAGGTGGGAGAAAGACCTATGGCTACACCTTC. This gives the protein CASSWSLGGRKTYGYTF.

This clonotype has ten or more counts. The rearrangement joins TRBV9 to TRBJ2-5; D gene ambiguous. CDR3 length: 15 amino acids. Germline assignment: CDR1 SGDLS and CDR2 YYNGEE. The V gene lost 3 bases and the J gene lost 1 base, with 13 bases spanning the gap. CDR3 loop: CASSARVTGQETQYF. The CDR3 DNA reads as TGTGCCAGCAGCGCCCGTGTCACGGGCCAAGAGACCCAGTACTTC.

This clonotype showed up many times. This chain links TRBV5-6 with TRBJ1-1; D may be TRBD1 (5 bases). V was clipped by 0 bases and J by 5 bases, with 11 bases between them. This CDR3 is 14 amino acids long. CDR1 is SGHDT and CDR2 is YYEEEE in the germline V gene. The CDR3 is CASSLDARGTEAFF. In DNA, the CDR3 is TGTGCCAGCAGCTTGGATGCTAGGGGAACTGAAGCTTTCTTT.

This clonotype was counted once. Given a much more abundant clone one base away, this may be a read error. V and J are TRBV12-3 or TRBV12-4 and TRBJ2-6; tentatively, D is TRBD1 (5 bases). The length of the CDR3 is 15 residues. This CDR3 reads CASSLEQTGANVPTF. In nucleotides, the CDR3 is TGTGCCAGCAGTTTAGAGCAGACTGGGGCCAACGTCCCGACTTTC.

This clonotype has ten or more counts. The genes are TRBV23-1 and TRBJ1-2; D not resolved. TRBV23-1 is sorted into the ORF group, with uncertain function. The CDR3 runs to 17 residues. V lost 4 bases to trimming and J lost 4 bases, with 22 bases between them. The CDR3 protein is CASSRLTLRRKTYGYTF. The CDR3 nucleotides read TGCGCCAGCAGTCGTCTGACGCTACGCAGAAAGACCTATGGCTACACCTTC.

The V gene is TRBV19, the J gene TRBJ2-5, with 7 positions matching TRBD2. The CDR3 spans 15 residues. Germline V gene sequence: CDR1 LNHDA, CDR2 SQIVND (reference sequence). V lost 3 bases, J lost 4 bases, and 8 bases stayed unmatched. The CDR3 DNA is TGTGCCAGTAGTATCGGCGGGAGCCCCGTAGAGACCCAGTACTTC. Translation: CASSIGGSPVETQYF.

This clonotype appeared a single time. Being one base from a much bigger clone, this may be a read error. Written as DNA, the CDR3 is TGTGCCTGCAGCCCGAAGGGGGATGGCGGATACAATGAGCAGTTCTTC. Its translation is CACSPKGDGGYNEQFF. This chain uses TRBV7-3 with TRBJ2-1; possibly TRBD1 for D (6 bases). Germline CDR1 reads SGHTA; CDR2 reads FQGTGA. The CDR3 spans 16 residues.

With regard to this clonotype: With a much larger clone just one base away, this may be a read error. The chain carries TRBV11-1 and TRBJ1-2; the D is unclear. This CDR3 region has 17 residues. Trimming removed 4 bases from V and 4 bases from J, with 22 bases in between. The germline V gene encodes CDR1 SGHAT and CDR2 FQDESV (reference sequence). The DNA of the CDR3 is TGTGCCAGCAGCTATATCGCTAAGGCTGGAAAGGCCTATGGCTACACCTTC. This encodes CASSYIAKAGKAYGYTF.

This clonotype was observed many times. The chain links TRBV30 to TRBJ1-2; D uncertain. The CDR3 runs 16 residues. Deletions cut 4 bases from V and 4 bases from J, with 22 bases between. The germline gives CDR1 GTSNPN, CDR2 SVGIG (reference sequence). CDR3 in DNA: TGTGCCTGGAATGTTTTGCGTTATAGAAAGACCTATGGCTACACCTTC. This sequence encodes CAWNVLRYRKTYGYTF.

For this clonotype: This may stem from a read error, because a much larger clone lies one nucleotide away. The conserved phenylalanine or tryptophan normally closing the CDR3 is absent here, so this likely arose from a read error. V gene TRBV19 combines with J gene TRBJ2-7; D ambiguous. CDR1 is LNHDA, CDR2 SQIVND, per germline (reference sequence). V shed 4 bases and J shed 3 bases, with 10 bases lying between them. CDR3 length: 13 amino acids. CDR3 sequence reads: CASSTLPRYEQYS. As DNA, the CDR3 is TGTGCCAGTAGTACCCTGCCACGCTACGAGCAGTACTCC.

This clonotype has a count of ten or more. The chain uses TRBV3-1 and TRBJ1-1; D is ambiguous. The germline CDR1 and CDR2 sequences are LGHDT and YNNKEL (reference sequence). This CDR3 spans 17 amino acids. The V and J ends lost 5 bases and 4 bases respectively, with 23 bases between them. The DNA of the CDR3 is TGTGCCAGCAGCGTATGGCCTCCCATTTCAATTCGCACTGAAGCTTTCTTT. This translates into CASSVWPPISIRTEAFF.

The chain recombines TRBV7-2 with TRBJ1-2; D remains unclear. Germline loops: CDR1 SGHTA, CDR2 FQGNSA. Trimming took 5 bases from V and 6 from J, leaving 25 bases between them. The CDR3 runs 17 residues. The CDR3 sequence is CASSSYVRDGKTHGYTF. CDR3 nucleotide sequence: TGTGCCAGCAGCAGCTATGTCAGAGACGGAAAGACCCATGGCTACACCTTC.

This clonotype was observed at least ten times. This rearrangement joins TRBV2 to TRBJ2-1; 10 bases line up with TRBD2. The trim removed 6 bases at V and 7 bases at J, leaving 9 bases unmatched. This CDR3 contains 15 residues. Per the germline V gene, CDR1 is SNHLY and CDR2 is FYNNEI. CDR3 residues: CASSGSGRAGNEQFF. The CDR3, as DNA: TGTGCCAGCAGCGGAAGCGGGAGGGCCGGGAATGAGCAGTTCTTC.

This clonotype showed up many times. CDR3 DNA: TGTGCCACCAGTGATTTGAGGCAGGGTAGTTTCGGCGCGGAGACCCAGTACTTC. Amino acids: CATSDLRQGSFGAETQYF. The chain has TRBV24-1 and TRBJ2-5; D is possibly TRBD1 (5 bases). CDR1 and CDR2 (germline): KGHDR, SFDVKD. The CDR3 extends over 18 amino acids. V was shortened by 0 bases and J by 5 bases, with 21 bases between the two germline ends.

This clonotype was seen at least ten times. The chain recombines TRBV28 with TRBJ2-7, with 7 bases that match TRBD1. Germline values: CDR1 MDHEN, CDR2 SYDVKM. Trimming removed 7 bases from V and 2 bases from J; junction bases left unmatched: 8. This CDR3 spans 14 amino acids. CDR3 protein: CASITTGDTYEQYF. CDR3 DNA: TGTGCCAGCATTACCACAGGGGACACCTACGAGCAGTACTTC.

For this clonotype: A clone one base away is much larger, so this may be a read error. This chain joins TRBV3-1 and TRBJ2-5, with D uncertain. Germline CDR1 reads LGHDT; CDR2 reads YNNKEL (reference sequence). This CDR3 is 17 amino acids long. The V gene lost 5 bases and the J gene lost 5 bases, with 24 bases spanning the gap. The CDR3: CASSEERPTSFSETQYF. As DNA, the CDR3 is TGTGCCAGCAGCGAGGAGCGTCCCACTTCTTTCTCTGAGACCCAGTACTTC.

Note on this clonotype: A much larger clone lies one base from this, so it may be a read error. The rearrangement joins TRBV3-1 to TRBJ2-5; the D is unclear. There are 17 residues in the CDR3. Germline V lookup: CDR1 LGHDT, CDR2 YNNKEL (reference sequence). V lost 5 bases to trimming and J lost 5 bases, with 24 bases between them. Here the CDR3 reads CASSGLDPIPFSETQYF. The CDR3 nucleotides read TGTGCCAGCAGCGGTTTGGATCCCATTCCTTTCTCTGAGACCCAGTACTTC.

A few counts support this clonotype. A much bigger clone sits one base away, suggesting this may be a read error. V is TRBV12-3 or TRBV12-4 and J is TRBJ1-2, with no clear D. Trimming took off 5 bases at V and 4 bases at J, with 23 bases between the two ends. This CDR3 is 17 amino acids long. CDR3 in amino acids: CASSQICSFRKAYGYTF. Here the CDR3 DNA reads TGTGCCAGCAGTCAAATATGCAGCTTCCGAAAGGCCTATGGCTACACCTTC.

This clonotype was recorded at least ten times. The V gene is TRBV24-1, the J gene TRBJ2-1; a possible D gene is TRBD2 (6 bases). The CDR3 loop spans 15 amino acids. The V end lost 4 bases, the J end lost 5 bases, and 14 bases lay between the germline ends. Germline V gene data show CDR1 as KGHDR and CDR2 as SFDVKD. Here the CDR3 DNA reads TGTGCCACCAGTGACGGGACTTACCTGGACAATGAGCAGTTCTTC. This sequence encodes CATSDGTYLDNEQFF.

With regard to this clonotype: A much bigger clone sits one base away, suggesting this may be a read error. The chain joins TRBV20-1 to TRBJ1-1, with D tentatively TRBD1 (6 bases). Germline V gene sequence: CDR1 DFQATT, CDR2 SNEGSKA (reference sequence). The CDR3 covers 17 residues. The germline V and J ends were trimmed by 3 bases and 5 bases, with 25 bases remaining between them. Here the CDR3 reads CSASGPTPGAGDTEAFF. CDR3 nucleotide sequence: TGCAGTGCTAGCGGGCCTACACCCGGGGCAGGGGATACTGAAGCTTTCTTT.

The V call is TRBV5-1, the J call TRBJ2-1, with 10 bases lining up with TRBD2. With 2 bases clipped from V and 8 bases from J, the junction kept 1 base outside the gene matches. Per germline, CDR1 SGHRS and CDR2 YFSETQ. The CDR3 has 13 residues. The CDR3 sequence is CASSLAGGHEQFF. The CDR3 DNA sequence: TGCGCCAGCAGCTTAGCGGGGGGGCATGAGCAGTTCTTC.